This T cell receptor (beta chain) was recovered during a study of blood T cell repertoires in COVID-19. Study overall: Samples taken during acute and convalescent COVID-19 were collected in the United States, Italy and Spain. Sample material is recorded as cDNA or gDNA derived from T cells, B-cell-depleted T cells, or PBMCs.

CDR1 is SGHAT, CDR2 FQDESV, per germline (reference sequence). V was clipped by 5 bases and J by 5 bases, with 12 bases between them. The CDR3 spans 14 residues. Sequencing was performed with immunoSEQ multiplex PCR; in TCRdb, only in-frame clones are kept and a portion is missing. Of approximately 61,000 clones listed, around 88% are singletons. Sequencing input: peripheral blood. V usage is TRBV11-1 and J usage is TRBJ2-2, with D possibly matching TRBD2 (5 bases). This sequence originates from a woman of 80 years or more with active COVID-19. CDR3 region: CASSAGRGTGELFF. CDR3 bases: TGTGCCAGCAGCGCGGGTCGGGGAACCGGGGAGCTGTTTTTT.